The rows below give T cell receptor beta chains drawn from one sample of a study of CD8+ T cells in alopecia areata. Repertoires were generated with immunoSEQ multiplex PCR, while TCRdb's copy carries only in-frame clones and drops some. The sample lists 90,000 or so clones, roughly 47% occurring once. Sequences were derived from CD8+ T cells sorted from blood, sampled at week 24, from a patient treated with tofacitinib. All receptors derive from a human donor with alopecia areata. Both conserved end residues are part of each CDR3. The order of the fields is clone size, D gene, J gene, V gene, CDR3 protein, CDR3 DNA. The D gene is left open where the match is weak. Rows give clone size only sometimes, using once, few, many, or a class for an expanded clone.

few . TRBJ2-5 TRBV7-9 CASSLAQEETQYF TGTGCCAGCAGCTTAGCGCAGGAAGAGACCCAGTACTTC
. TRBD1 TRBJ2-1 TRBV9 CASSPSTGFGNEQFF TGTGCCAGCAGCCCCTCGACAGGGTTTGGAAATGAGCAGTTCTTC
few . TRBJ2-2 TRBV7-9 CASSLGTSGELFF TGTGCCAGCAGCTTAGGGACCTCCGGGGAGCTGTTTTTT
. . TRBJ1-2 TRBV7-2 CASSLLGADGYTF TGTGCCAGCAGCTTACTAGGGGCTGATGGCTACACCTTC
. . TRBJ2-7 TRBV7-9 CASSPRDRAYEQYF TGTGCCAGCAGTCCCCGGGATAGAGCCTACGAGCAGTACTTC
. . TRBJ1-4 TRBV6-1 CATSELNGRLGEKLFF TGTGCCACCAGCGAACTTAACGGGAGGTTGGGAGAAAAACTGTTTTTT
. . TRBJ2-4 TRBV29-1 CSVRGGGRDIQYF TGCAGCGTGCGAGGGGGAGGGAGGGACATTCAGTACTTC
. . TRBJ1-5 TRBV7-2 CASSLEGDNYQPQHF TGTGCCAGCAGCTTAGAAGGGGACAACTATCAGCCCCAGCATTTT
. TRBD1 TRBJ2-3 TRBV4-1 CASSQYEDRVADTQYF TGCGCCAGCAGCCAATACGAAGACAGGGTCGCAGATACGCAGTATTTT
few . TRBJ2-3 TRBV7-9 CASSSTDDTDTQYF TGTGCCAGCAGCTCGACAGACGACACAGATACGCAGTATTTT
. . TRBJ2-1 TRBV5-1 CASSLFYEQFF TGCGCCAGCAGCTTGTTCTATGAGCAGTTCTTC
. . TRBJ2-7 TRBV28 CASSPPSGTVHEQYF TGTGCCAGCAGTCCCCCATCAGGGACGGTCCACGAGCAGTACTTC
. . TRBJ1-2 TRBV7-9 CASSSGSNYGYTF TGTGCCAGCAGCTCCGGCTCTAACTATGGCTACACCTTC
. . TRBJ2-1 TRBV27 CASSLSGGASSYNEQFF TGTGCCAGCAGTTTATCGGGGGGGGCTAGCTCCTACAATGAGCAGTTCTTC
. TRBD2 TRBJ2-5 TRBV7-9 CASSFGREKTQYF TGTGCCAGCAGCTTCGGGAGGGAAAAGACCCAGTACTTC
few . TRBJ1-5 TRBV5-1 CASSLAPGGNQPQHF TGCGCCAGCAGCTTGGCTCCAGGAGGCAATCAGCCCCAGCATTTT
. . TRBJ2-3 TRBV7-2 CASSFVLGTDTQYF TGTGCCAGCAGCTTCGTCCTGGGGACAGATACGCAGTATTTT
many . TRBJ1-1 TRBV5-6 CASSSHPLGAFF TGTGCCAGCAGCTCCCACCCGTTAGGTGCTTTCTTT
. TRBD1 TRBJ2-3 TRBV27 CASSPGQANTQYF TGTGCCAGCAGCCCCGGACAGGCCAATACGCAGTATTTT
many TRBD1 TRBJ2-7 TRBV7-6 CASSIGQGLLYEQYF TGTGCCAGCAGCATCGGACAGGGGTTACTCTACGAGCAGTACTTC
once TRBD1 TRBJ1-6 TRBV5-5 CASSPTGGDSPLHF TGTGCCAGCAGCCCCACAGGGGGGGATTCACCCCTCCACTTT
. . TRBJ2-1 TRBV6-1 CASSYREGYEQFF TGTGCCAGCAGTTATCGTGAGGGCTATGAGCAGTTCTTC
. . TRBJ1-1 TRBV19 CASRYQGNIEGTEAFF TGTGCCAGCCGCTACCAGGGGAACATCGAGGGCACTGAAGCTTTCTTT
. . TRBJ1-5 TRBV27 CASSWGANQPQHF TGTGCCAGCAGTTGGGGGGCGAATCAGCCCCAGCATTTT
once . TRBJ2-7 TRBV4-3 CASSQAFTGYEQYF TGCGCCAGCAGCCAGGCGTTTACAGGCTACGAGCAGTACTTC
. TRBD1 TRBJ1-1 TRBV4-2 CASSPTGAGTEAFF TGTGCCAGCAGCCCGACAGGGGCTGGCACTGAAGCTTTCTTT
few . TRBJ2-3 TRBV2 CASTDGSPTDTQYF TGTGCCAGCACGGACGGAAGCCCCACAGATACGCAGTATTTT
. . TRBJ2-1 TRBV27 CASRLGYNEQFF TGTGCCAGCAGACTAGGGTACAATGAGCAGTTCTTC
. . TRBJ2-1 TRBV6-1 CASSESGAWKFF TGTGCCAGCAGTGAATCAGGGGCTTGGAAGTTCTTC
. . TRBJ1-5 TRBV5-6 CASSFYRGPNQPQHF TGTGCCAGCAGCTTTTATCGGGGGCCCAATCAGCCCCAGCATTTT
. . TRBJ2-1 TRBV5-1 CASSPESYNEQFF TGCGCCAGCAGCCCCGAGTCCTACAATGAGCAGTTCTTC
. . TRBJ2-7 TRBV6-5 CASSGQSSYEQYF TGTGCCAGCAGCGGGCAAAGCTCCTACGAGCAGTACTTC
. . TRBJ2-7 TRBV29-1 CSVAFGSYEQYF TGCAGCGTTGCTTTCGGGAGTTACGAGCAGTACTTC
. . TRBJ2-1 TRBV19 CASSIEGAGYNEQFF TGTGCCAGTAGTATAGAAGGGGCAGGCTACAATGAGCAGTTCTTC
once . TRBJ1-4 TRBV6-5 CASSYSPQGFDKLFF TGTGCCAGCAGTTACTCTCCGCAGGGTTTCGACAAACTGTTTTTT
. TRBD2 TRBJ2-5 TRBV27 CASRSGRGETQYF TGTGCCAGCAGGAGCGGGAGGGGTGAGACCCAGTACTTC
few TRBD1 TRBJ2-1 TRBV6-1 CASSETGVNEQFF TGTGCCAGCAGTGAGACAGGGGTGAATGAGCAGTTCTTC
. . TRBJ2-7 TRBV14 CASSQGTDDYEQYF TGTGCCAGCAGCCAAGGGACTGATGACTACGAGCAGTACTTC
. . TRBJ1-2 TRBV19 CASSKVKGTESGYTF TGTGCCAGTAGTAAAGTCAAGGGGACGGAGAGTGGCTACACCTTC
. TRBD2 TRBJ2-1 TRBV9 CASSASSGAYNEQFF TGTGCCAGCAGCGCCTCTAGCGGGGCCTACAATGAGCAGTTCTTC
few TRBD2 TRBJ2-1 TRBV7-7 CASSSLAGGNNEQFF TGTGCTAGCAGCTCATTAGCGGGAGGAAACAATGAGCAGTTCTTC
. TRBD1 TRBJ1-5 TRBV4-1 CASSRDREGNQPQHF TGCGCCAGCAGCAGGGACAGGGAGGGCAATCAGCCCCAGCATTTT
. TRBD1 TRBJ2-7 TRBV15 CATSRTQGAHGEQYF TGTGCCACCAGCAGAACCCAGGGGGCCCATGGCGAGCAGTACTTC
once . TRBJ1-3 TRBV29-1 CSVEDRGGSGGNTIYF TGCAGCGTTGAAGATCGCGGGGGTTCGGGTGGAAACACCATATATTTT
few TRBD2 TRBJ2-3 TRBV27 CASSSSKGLATDTQYF TGTGCCAGCAGTTCATCAAAGGGACTAGCGACAGATACGCAGTATTTT
. . TRBJ2-7 TRBV20-1 CSARIRYEQYF TGCAGTGCTAGGATACGCTACGAGCAGTACTTC
. . TRBJ1-2 TRBV7-9 CASSPTGGAGGYTF TGTGCCAGCAGCCCCACGGGGGGCGCGGGTGGCTACACCTTC
. . TRBJ2-2 TRBV4-1 CASSHWTNTGELFF TGCGCCAGCAGCCATTGGACCAACACCGGGGAGCTGTTTTTT
few TRBD2 TRBJ2-3 TRBV10-3 CAISDVTAGFDTQYF TGTGCCATCAGTGATGTCACAGCGGGATTTGATACGCAGTATTTT
. . TRBJ2-1 TRBV21-1 CASSKAGHPYNEQFF TGTGCCAGCAGCAAAGCTGGACACCCCTACAATGAGCAGTTCTTC
once . TRBJ2-7 TRBV7-9 CASSGPGPEQYF TGTGCCAGCAGCGGGCCAGGGCCCGAGCAGTACTTC
few . TRBJ2-7 TRBV29-1 CSGREERSPYEQYF TGCAGCGGGAGGGAGGAACGAAGCCCCTACGAGCAGTACTTC
. . TRBJ2-1 TRBV4-1 CASSQDAAERWDEQFF TGCGCCAGCAGCCAAGACGCGGCGGAACGGTGGGATGAGCAGTTCTTC
few TRBD2 TRBJ2-5 TRBV15 CATSVSSGSNQETQYF TGTGCCACCAGCGTATCTAGCGGGAGTAACCAAGAGACCCAGTACTTC
. . TRBJ1-2 TRBV19 CASSITEESGYTF TGTGCCAGTAGTATAACCGAGGAGAGTGGCTACACCTTC
. TRBD2 TRBJ2-7 TRBV27 CASSFLAGGTWEQYF TGTGCCAGCAGTTTCCTAGCGGGGGGGACCTGGGAGCAGTACTTC
. . TRBJ2-1 TRBV29-1 CSAPPTGGEQFF TGCAGCGCCCCCCCCACCGGCGGTGAGCAGTTCTTC
. . TRBJ2-2 TRBV5-6 CASSLDEVRARRTGELFF TGTGCCAGCAGCTTGGATGAGGTGAGGGCTAGACGAACCGGGGAGCTGTTTTTT
. . TRBJ1-2 TRBV9 CASSDGGDYGYTF TGTGCCAGCAGCGATGGGGGTGACTATGGCTACACCTTC